The rows below give T cell receptor beta chains drawn from one sample of a study of cytomegalovirus exposure and HLA in healthy donors. Generated by immunoSEQ multiplex PCR, the TCRdb table keeps only in-frame clones and is missing some. The sample lists approximately 100,000 clones; roughly 79% were seen once. The sequenced material came from PBMCs. All receptors derive from a woman in her thirties or forties in good health and CMV-seronegative. The CDR3 runs from the conserved cysteine through the conserved F or W. The D gene is left open where the match is weak. Size tells how often a clone was seen (once, few, many) or the class of an expanded clone, and some rows leave it out.

CDR3aa | CDR3nt | v_gene | abundance | j_gene | d_gene
CASSLGLRDTEAFF | TGTGCCAGCAGCTTAGGGTTACGGGACACTGAAGCTTTCTTT | TRBV7-2 | . | TRBJ1-1 | .
CASSLVRRGQETQYF | TGTGCCAGCAGCTTAGTTCGCAGGGGGCAAGAGACCCAGTACTTC | TRBV7-9 | . | TRBJ2-5 | TRBD1
CSAADRGQDSNQPQHF | TGCAGCGCCGCGGACAGGGGACAGGATAGCAATCAGCCCCAGCATTTT | TRBV29-1 | . | TRBJ1-5 | TRBD1
CASRNSGGAVDEQFF | TGCGCCAGCAGAAATAGCGGGGGGGCGGTCGATGAGCAGTTCTTC | TRBV5-1 | . | TRBJ2-1 | TRBD2
CASSKDPGTFHEQYF | TGTGCCAGCAGCAAAGATCCAGGGACTTTCCACGAGCAGTACTTC | TRBV7-6 | . | TRBJ2-7 | .
CASSFGTANEKLFF | TGCGCCAGCAGCTTCGGGACAGCCAATGAAAAACTGTTTTTT | TRBV5-1 | few | TRBJ1-4 | TRBD1
CASSPLGQAGLFF | TGTGCCAGCTCACCCCTGGGACAGGCTGGACTGTTTTTT | TRBV18 | once | TRBJ1-4 | TRBD1
CASSQDLYSGVWNEQFF | TGCGCCAGCAGCCAAGATCTTTACAGCGGGGTCTGGAATGAGCAGTTCTTC | TRBV4-3 | . | TRBJ2-1 | TRBD2
CAWSVRGLVGKLFF | TGTGCCTGGAGTGTACGGGGTTTAGTTGGAAAACTGTTTTTT | TRBV30 | . | TRBJ1-4 | .
CASSGPQGRGSPLHF | TGTGCCAGCAGTGGACCACAGGGGCGGGGTTCACCCCTCCACTTT | TRBV25-1 | . | TRBJ1-6 | TRBD1
CASSSNYNEQFF | TGTGCCAGCAGCTCAAATTACAATGAGCAGTTCTTC | TRBV7-6 | . | TRBJ2-1 | .
CATDLGTGDNEQFF | TGTGCCACAGACCTCGGGACAGGGGATAATGAGCAGTTCTTC | TRBV19 | . | TRBJ2-1 | TRBD1
CATKQGRGGVDEKLFF | TGTGCCACCAAGCAGGGGAGGGGGGGAGTCGATGAAAAACTGTTTTTT | TRBV2 | . | TRBJ1-4 | .
CASSPRGLLEQYF | TGTGCCAGCAGTCCCAGGGGGCTCTTGGAGCAGTACTTC | TRBV27 | once | TRBJ2-7 | TRBD1
CASSYDGYQETQYF | TGCGCCAGCAGCTACGACGGGTACCAAGAGACCCAGTACTTC | TRBV5-1 | once | TRBJ2-5 | .
CASSQYSGLGDTQYF | TGCGCCAGCAGCCAATATTCGGGTCTTGGGGATACGCAGTATTTT | TRBV4-3 | . | TRBJ2-3 | .
CASSQGIAGGYEQYF | TGCGCCAGCAGCCAAGGAATAGCGGGGGGCTACGAGCAGTACTTC | TRBV4-1 | once | TRBJ2-7 | TRBD2
CAGFGQGGQPQHF | TGCGCCGGCTTCGGACAGGGAGGTCAGCCCCAGCATTTT | TRBV10-1 | . | TRBJ1-5 | TRBD1
CASSVETDRRTGELFF | TGTGCCAGCAGCGTAGAGACGGACAGAAGGACGGGGGAGCTGTTTTTT | TRBV9 | . | TRBJ2-2 | .
CASSRYRGKNEKLFF | TGTGCCAGCAGTAGATACAGGGGCAAGAATGAAAAACTGTTTTTT | TRBV6-5 | few | TRBJ1-4 | TRBD1
CATSRDPLNGGYGYTF | TGTGCCACCAGCAGAGACCCCCTGAATGGCGGCTATGGCTACACCTTC | TRBV15 | once | TRBJ1-2 | .
CASKTGYSGYTF | TGTGCCAGCAAGACAGGGTACTCTGGCTACACCTTC | TRBV6-1 | . | TRBJ1-2 | TRBD1
CASRLTGVDNEQFF | TGTGCCAGCAGGTTGACAGGGGTTGATAATGAGCAGTTCTTC | TRBV6-1 | . | TRBJ2-1 | TRBD1
CASSLAKTSTNEQFF | TGTGCCAGCAGCTTGGCCAAGACTAGCACAAATGAGCAGTTCTTC | TRBV7-2 | . | TRBJ2-1 | TRBD2
CASAPAGGPEDTQYF | TGTGCCAGCGCCCCCGCGGGGGGGCCCGAAGATACGCAGTATTTT | TRBV27 | . | TRBJ2-3 | TRBD2
CASSQESRSGNTIYF | TGCGCCAGCAGCCAAGAGTCCCGCTCTGGAAACACCATATATTTT | TRBV4-1 | . | TRBJ1-3 | .
CATSRAPAGGQETQYF | TGTGCCACCAGCAGAGCTCCGGCGGGGGGGCAGGAGACCCAGTACTTC | TRBV15 | . | TRBJ2-5 | TRBD2
CASSPSGTGAIYGYTF | TGTGCCAGCAGCCCGAGCGGGACAGGGGCGATCTATGGCTACACCTTC | TRBV7-9 | . | TRBJ1-2 | TRBD1
CASSHGHSTYNSPLHF | TGTGCCAGCAGCCACGGACATTCCACCTATAATTCACCCCTCCACTTT | TRBV11-2 | few | TRBJ1-6 | .
CASREGVSGAPLHF | TGTGCCAGCAGGGAGGGAGTCAGTGGTGCACCCCTCCACTTT | TRBV27 | . | TRBJ1-6 | .
CASSTSGGGYNEQFF | TGTGCCAGCAGCACCAGCGGGGGGGGATACAATGAGCAGTTCTTC | TRBV7-9 | . | TRBJ2-1 | TRBD2
CASSLLPGGETQYF | TGCGCCAGCAGCTTGTTACCGGGGGGAGAGACCCAGTACTTC | TRBV5-1 | . | TRBJ2-5 | TRBD2
CASSPQQGAGTEAFF | TGTGCCAGCTCACCACAGCAGGGGGCTGGGACTGAAGCTTTCTTT | TRBV18 | few | TRBJ1-1 | TRBD1
CASSPPPGHDTEAFF | TGTGCCAGCAGCCCACCTCCGGGACACGACACTGAAGCTTTCTTT | TRBV9 | . | TRBJ1-1 | .
CASLEAGQETQYF | TGTGCCAGCCTAGAGGCGGGACAAGAGACCCAGTACTTC | TRBV7-9 | . | TRBJ2-5 | .
CASSPQGNSGNTIYF | TGTGCCAGCAGCCCCCAGGGGAATTCTGGAAACACCATATATTTT | TRBV7-9 | once | TRBJ1-3 | .
CASSAARAGTDTQYF | TGTGCCAGCAGCGCCGCACGAGCAGGGACAGATACGCAGTATTTT | TRBV27 | . | TRBJ2-3 | .
CASSTSGVNTGELFF | TGCGCCAGCAGTACTAGCGGGGTGAACACCGGGGAGCTGTTTTTT | TRBV5-1 | . | TRBJ2-2 | TRBD2
CASSLRQGTYGYTF | TGCGCCAGCAGCCTTAGACAGGGGACCTATGGCTACACCTTC | TRBV4-3 | few | TRBJ1-2 | TRBD1
CASSIDSLYGYTF | TGTGCCAGCAGCATTGACAGCTTGTATGGCTACACCTTC | TRBV5-4 | . | TRBJ1-2 | .
CASSQVTDPESEKLFF | TGCGCCAGCAGCCAAGTCACCGATCCCGAGAGTGAAAAACTGTTTTTT | TRBV4-1 | . | TRBJ1-4 | .
CSPLGEAARVETQYF | TGCAGCCCGTTGGGTGAGGCAGCCCGAGTGGAGACCCAGTACTTC | TRBV29-1 | . | TRBJ2-5 | .
CASSPGAANYGYTF | TGTGCCAGCAGCCCGGGAGCAGCTAACTATGGCTACACCTTC | TRBV7-8 | . | TRBJ1-2 | .
CASSPGTGMGEQFF | TGTGCCAGCAGTCCCGGGACAGGGATGGGTGAGCAGTTCTTC | TRBV7-3 | once | TRBJ2-1 | TRBD1